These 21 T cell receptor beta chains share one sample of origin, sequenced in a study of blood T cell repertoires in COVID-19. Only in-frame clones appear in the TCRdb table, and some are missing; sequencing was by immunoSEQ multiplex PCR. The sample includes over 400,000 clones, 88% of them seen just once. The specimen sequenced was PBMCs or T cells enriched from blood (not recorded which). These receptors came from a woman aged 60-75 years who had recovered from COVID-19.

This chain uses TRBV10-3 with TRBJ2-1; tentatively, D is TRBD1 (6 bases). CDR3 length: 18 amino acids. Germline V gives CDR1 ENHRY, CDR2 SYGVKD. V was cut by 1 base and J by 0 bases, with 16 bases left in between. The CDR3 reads CAISELMTGGSSYNEQFF. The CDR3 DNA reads TGTGCCATCAGTGAGTTAATGACAGGTGGCAGCTCCTACAATGAGCAGTTCTTC.

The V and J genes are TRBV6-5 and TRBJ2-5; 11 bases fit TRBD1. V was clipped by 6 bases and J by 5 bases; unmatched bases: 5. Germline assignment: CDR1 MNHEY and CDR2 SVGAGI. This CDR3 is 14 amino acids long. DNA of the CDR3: TGTGCCAGCAGGGCCGGGACAGGGGGTGAGACCCAGTACTTC. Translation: CASRAGTGGETQYF.

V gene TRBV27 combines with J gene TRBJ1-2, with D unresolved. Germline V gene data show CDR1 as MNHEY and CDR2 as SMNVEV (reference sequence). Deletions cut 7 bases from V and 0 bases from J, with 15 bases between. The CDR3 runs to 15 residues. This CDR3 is CASKIGPSPNYGYTF. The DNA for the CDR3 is TGTGCCAGCAAAATTGGCCCCTCCCCTAACTATGGCTACACCTTC.

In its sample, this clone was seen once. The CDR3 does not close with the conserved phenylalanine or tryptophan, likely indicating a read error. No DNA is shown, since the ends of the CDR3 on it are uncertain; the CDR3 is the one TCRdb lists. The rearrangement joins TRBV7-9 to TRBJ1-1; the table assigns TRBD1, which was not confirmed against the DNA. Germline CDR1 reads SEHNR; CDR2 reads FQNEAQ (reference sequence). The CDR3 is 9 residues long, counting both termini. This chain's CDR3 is CASSLGDTN.

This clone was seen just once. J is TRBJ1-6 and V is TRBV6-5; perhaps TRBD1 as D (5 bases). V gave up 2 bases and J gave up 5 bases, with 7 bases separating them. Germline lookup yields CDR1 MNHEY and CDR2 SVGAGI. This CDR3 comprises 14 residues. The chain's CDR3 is CASSYRGDNSPLHF. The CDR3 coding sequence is TGTGCCAGCAGTTACCGGGGGGATAATTCACCCCTCCACTTT.

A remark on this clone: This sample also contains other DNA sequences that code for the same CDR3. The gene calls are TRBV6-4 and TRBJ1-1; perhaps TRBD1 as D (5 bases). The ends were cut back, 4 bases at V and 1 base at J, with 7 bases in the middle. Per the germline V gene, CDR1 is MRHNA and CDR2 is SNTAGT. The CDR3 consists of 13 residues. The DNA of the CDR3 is TGTGCCAGCAGTGGGGGCGGGAACACTGAAGCTTTCTTT. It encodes CASSGGGNTEAFF.

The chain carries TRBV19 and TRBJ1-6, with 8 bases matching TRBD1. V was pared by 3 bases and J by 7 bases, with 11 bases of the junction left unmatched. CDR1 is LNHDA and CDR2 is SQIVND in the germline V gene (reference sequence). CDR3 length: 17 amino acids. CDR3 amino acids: CASSMSPGQVGNSPLHF. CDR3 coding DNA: TGTGCCAGTAGTATGAGTCCGGGACAGGTGGGGAATTCACCCCTCCACTTT.

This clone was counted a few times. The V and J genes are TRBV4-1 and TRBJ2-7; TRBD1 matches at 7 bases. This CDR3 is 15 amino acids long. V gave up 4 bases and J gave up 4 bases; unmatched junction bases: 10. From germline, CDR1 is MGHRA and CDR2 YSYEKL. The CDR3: CASSLEQGKVYEQYF. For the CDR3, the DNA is TGCGCCAGCAGCCTTGAACAGGGGAAAGTTTACGAGCAGTACTTC.

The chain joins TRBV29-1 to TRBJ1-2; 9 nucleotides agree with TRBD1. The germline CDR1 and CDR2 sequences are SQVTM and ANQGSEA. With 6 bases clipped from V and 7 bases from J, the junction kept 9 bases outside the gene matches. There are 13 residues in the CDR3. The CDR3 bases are TGCAGCGTCCCCCAGGACAGGGGCGGTGGCTACACCTTC. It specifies CSVPQDRGGGYTF.

In nucleotides, the CDR3 is TGTGCCAGCGCGAGGGCGAACACTGAAGCTTTCTTT. It specifies CASARANTEAFF. This sequence joins TRBV30 and TRBJ1-1; D is ambiguous. The germline CDR1 and CDR2 sequences are GTSNPN and SVGIG (reference sequence). Between the trimmed V and J ends, which lost 8 bases and 1 base, there was a span of 11 bases. This CDR3 spans 12 amino acids.

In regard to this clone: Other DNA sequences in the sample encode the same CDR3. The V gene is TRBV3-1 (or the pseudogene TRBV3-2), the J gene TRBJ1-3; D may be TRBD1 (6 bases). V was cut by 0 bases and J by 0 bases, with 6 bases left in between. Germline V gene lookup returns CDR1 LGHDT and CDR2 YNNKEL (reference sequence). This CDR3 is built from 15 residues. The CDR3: CASSQEGGSGNTIYF. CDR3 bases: TGTGCCAGCAGCCAAGAAGGGGGCTCTGGAAACACCATATATTTT.

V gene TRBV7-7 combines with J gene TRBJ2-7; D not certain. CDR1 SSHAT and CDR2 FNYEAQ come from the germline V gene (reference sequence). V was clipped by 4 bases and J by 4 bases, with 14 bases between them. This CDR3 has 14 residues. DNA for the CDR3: TGTGCCAGCAGCTCTGGTTCAAATCGGTACGAGCAGTACGTC. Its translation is CASSSGSNRYEQYV.

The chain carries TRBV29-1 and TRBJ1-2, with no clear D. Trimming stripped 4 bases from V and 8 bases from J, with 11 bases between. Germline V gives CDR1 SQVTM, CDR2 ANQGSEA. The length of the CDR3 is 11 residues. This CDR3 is CSVVVGSGYTF. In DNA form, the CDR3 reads TGCAGCGTTGTTGTAGGTAGCGGCTACACCTTC.

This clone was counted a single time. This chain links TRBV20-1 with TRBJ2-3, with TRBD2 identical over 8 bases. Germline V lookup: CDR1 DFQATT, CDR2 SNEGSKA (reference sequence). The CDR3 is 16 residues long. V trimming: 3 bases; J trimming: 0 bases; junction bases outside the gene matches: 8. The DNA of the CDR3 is TGCAGTGCTAGTGGTGAAGCGGGGGTCAGCACAGATACGCAGTATTTT. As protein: CSASGEAGVSTDTQYF.

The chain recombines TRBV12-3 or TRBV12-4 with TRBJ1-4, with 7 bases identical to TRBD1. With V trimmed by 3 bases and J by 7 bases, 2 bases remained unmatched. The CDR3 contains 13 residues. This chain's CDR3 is CASSLTGSEKLFF. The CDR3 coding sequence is TGTGCCAGCAGTTTGACAGGGAGTGAAAAACTGTTTTTT.

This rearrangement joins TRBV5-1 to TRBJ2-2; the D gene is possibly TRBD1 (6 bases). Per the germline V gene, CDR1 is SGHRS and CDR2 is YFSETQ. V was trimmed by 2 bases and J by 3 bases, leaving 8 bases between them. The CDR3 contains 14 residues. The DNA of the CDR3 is TGCGCCAGCAGCTTACAGGGTTACACCGGGGAGCTGTTTTTT. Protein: CASSLQGYTGELFF.

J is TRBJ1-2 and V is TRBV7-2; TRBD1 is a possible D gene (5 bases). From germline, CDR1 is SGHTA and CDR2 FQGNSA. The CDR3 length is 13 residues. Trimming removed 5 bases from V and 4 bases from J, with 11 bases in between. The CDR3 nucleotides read TGTGCCAGCAGCAGAGACAGATTCTATGGCTACACCTTC. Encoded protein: CASSRDRFYGYTF.

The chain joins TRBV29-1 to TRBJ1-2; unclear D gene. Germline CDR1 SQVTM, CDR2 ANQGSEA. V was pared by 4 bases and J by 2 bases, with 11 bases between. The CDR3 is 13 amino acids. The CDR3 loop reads CSVVPARNYGYTF. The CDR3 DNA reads TGCAGCGTTGTCCCCGCCCGGAACTATGGCTACACCTTC.

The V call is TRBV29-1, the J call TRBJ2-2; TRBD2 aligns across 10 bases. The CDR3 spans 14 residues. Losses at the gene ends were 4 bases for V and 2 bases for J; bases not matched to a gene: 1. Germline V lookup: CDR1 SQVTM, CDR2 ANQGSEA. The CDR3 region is CSVGTSGNTGELFF. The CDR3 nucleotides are TGCAGCGTTGGGACTAGCGGAAACACCGGGGAGCTGTTTTTT.

The CDR3 bases are TGTGCCAGCAGTCGGGACACTTCGAAGGGACAGCCCCAGCATTTT. This translates into CASSRDTSKGQPQHF. This sequence joins TRBV5-5 and TRBJ1-5, with D maybe TRBD1 (6 bases). V lost 5 bases and J lost 7, with 19 bases in between. Germline V CDR1 and CDR2: SGHKS, YYEKEE (reference sequence). This CDR3 comprises 15 residues.

The CDR3 region is CATSDTRTGSLYGYTF. CDR3 nucleotides: TGTGCCACCAGTGATACGCGGACAGGGAGTCTCTATGGCTACACCTTC. This sequence joins TRBV24-1 and TRBJ1-2, with TRBD1 matching over 8 bases. The CDR3 has 16 amino acids. The germline V gene has CDR1 KGHDR and CDR2 SFDVKD. J gave up 4 bases and V 3 bases, and 9 bases lay outside the gene matches.